This TCR beta chain was retrieved from a study of regulatory T cells in long-lasting Graves disease (dated by TCRdb to the early 2020s). Regarding the research as a whole: Antithyroid drugs had been taken for less than 3 months by newly diagnosed Graves' disease patients. The study took place in China and was registered as a clinical trial. TCR sequencing covered about 13 persistent and some 20 newly diagnosed Graves' disease patients, some 33 samples in total. Persistent Graves' disease patients were compared with newly diagnosed Graves' disease patients by peripheral blood TCR sequencing and RNA sequencing. Study-wide findings and limitations: The authors acknowledged the small sample size as a limitation that may reduce accuracy. TRBV28, TRBJ1-2 and TRBJ2-5 were preferentially used in persistent disease, while TRBV20-1 and TRBJ2-1 were favored in newly diagnosed disease. Patients with persistent disease shared more public clonotypes (around 2,500) than newly diagnosed patients did (966). Persistent Graves' disease patients showed lower TCR Shannon entropy and fewer highly expanded clones than newly diagnosed patients, suggesting clonal expansion. Sequencing and analysis were limited to the TCR beta chain. The study examined only peripheral blood because the primary lesion, thyroid tissue, could not be accessed.

This clonotype has more than one count but fewer than ten. The clone's antigen remains unknown. One base away there is no much larger clone; base qualities are not given. Relative to germline, V is 3 bases shorter and J is 2 bases shorter, with 11 bases between their ends. The CDR3 holds 14 amino acids from the cysteine to the phenylalanine. Only the CDR3 DNA is retained, 42 bases long and in frame from the first base. The germline V gene encodes CDR1 MNHNS and CDR2 SASEGT. The library relied on multiplex PCR. The run used an Illumina HiSeq 4000. CDR3 regions were amplified by Arm-PCR with iRepertoire HTBI primers to construct TCR beta libraries. Gel purification was performed on PCR products prior to sequencing. Per the source publication's procedure: Across samples, approximately 68 TRBV and 13 to 15 TRBJ segments were identified and used for gene usage analysis of CDR3 amino acid clonotypes. COPE and FqMerger were used to merge the filtered high-quality paired reads into contigs. BLAST was used to align contigs to IMGT TRBV, TRBD and TRBJ reference genes, with CDR3 defined following IMGT. Any clonotype with a frequency above 0.1% was counted as a highly expanded clone. Shannon entropy was used to measure repertoire diversity, and the Gini coefficient was used to measure V-J evenness. Public clonotypes were defined as clonotypes shared by more than one individual. Through fastp at Q25 and MiXCR, TCRdb rebuilt clones from the public reads, retaining in-frame beta chains. Rows matching on CDR3 protein sequence are summarized as one entry with the most common DNA and genes. The V and J calls here are based on TCRdb, not the publication. The sample table records hundreds of thousands of distinct CDR3 sequences; about 15% of these occur just once. The ten largest clones represent about 25% of the sample.

Read against the paper, the sample's time point label means: newly diagnosed GD, antithyroid drugs for less than 3 months. For both TCR sequencing and RNA sequencing, RNA was extracted from PBMCs in TRIzol. Graves' disease was diagnosed according to American Thyroid Association guidelines. Recruitment of patients was carried out at an endocrinology department in Xi'an, China. Each patient gave approximately 10 milliliters of peripheral blood, collected in an EDTA anticoagulant tube. Ficoll Paque Plus density gradient separation was used to isolate PBMCs, and no further T cell sorting was performed. RNA quality was checked with an Agilent 2100 Bioanalyzer and agarose gel, and concentration with a NanoDrop 2000. In addition, the sample was reused for a study of T cells in Graves' hyperthyroidism and ophthalmopathy. Reported in the second study: Stable Graves' hyperthyroidism was defined as no progression to ophthalmopathy during 18 months of follow-up. Hyperthyroidism patients were newly diagnosed, had a disease duration of under 2 months, and were aged 18 to 65 years. Exclusion was applied to patients with uncontrolled infections, other autoimmune diseases, pregnancy or lactation. Diagnoses were established on the basis of clinical symptoms, serum thyroxine and TRAb, thyroid ultrasound, and orbital computed tomography. A first-round RT-PCR of the TCR CDR3 used the HTBI primer set with the Qiagen OneStep RT-PCR kit. Most expanded thyroid clonotypes (frequency above 0.001) were also found in blood, which suggests that blood repertoires may mirror thyroid immune responses. A model built on a 13 V-J signature distinguished ophthalmopathy from stable hyperthyroidism, reaching about 89% sensitivity and around 81% specificity in cross-validation and 80%/75% in testing. In validation, the model predicted progression to ophthalmopathy with about 71% sensitivity and around 72% specificity, a median of about 6 months before onset. To identify TCR V-J signatures that set the groups apart, the researchers used a discovery cohort of 100 patients, made up of 40 to 45 with Graves' ophthalmopathy and around 58 with stable Graves' hyperthyroidism. An independent validation cohort of under 20 hyperthyroidism patients and roughly 16 patients who later progressed to ophthalmopathy tested prospective prediction of ophthalmopathy. The 100 or so discovery patients were divided at random into training and test sets in a 7:3 ratio. Thyroid tissue and blood T-cell repertoires from more than 5 Graves' hyperthyroidism patients were also compared in the study. After blood sampling, hyperthyroidism patients were treated with methimazole at a starting dose of 30 mg daily, and ophthalmopathy patients were treated with high-dose intravenous methylprednisolone. Libraries were constructed in a second round of multiplex PCR, after which size selection and purification were performed. The libraries were sequenced on an Illumina HiSeq2000 using paired-end 100 bp reads. SOAPnuke was used to process the raw data, with reads discarded if the reads contained adapters or uncalled bases, had a mean Phred below 15, or lacked an exact constant-primer or identifier match. COPE v1.2.5 was used to merge the high-quality paired reads, and each unique nucleotide sequence was defined as a clonotype. MiTCR v1.1 was used to align clonotypes to the IMGT TRBV, TRBD and TRBJ reference segments. The analysis was restricted to V-J combinations with a frequency above 0.0001, which together covered 99.2% of the repertoires. A TCS score was defined as the ratio between F50 (clonal expansion) and ExV (chaos), using BLOSUM62-based TCRdist between CDR3 peptides within each V-J. Welch's t-statistics and random forest reduced around 520 V-J features to 10 to 15, which were used in a naive Bayes classifier (R e1071). Sample size was not statistically predetermined, and investigators were not blinded to group allocation. According to the paper, TCR Vbeta CDR3 sequencing was carried out on roughly 130 peripheral blood samples, which came from 40 to 45 ophthalmopathy, 80 or so hyperthyroidism and approximately 17 progressor patients.

The V and J genes are TRBV6-1 and TRBJ2-7; the D gene is possibly TRBD1 or TRBD2, each agreeing over 5 bases. The starting material was peripheral blood mononuclear cells (PBMCs), obtained at new diagnosis, from a patient treated with antithyroid drugs. The clonotype originates from a middle-aged woman with Graves disease. Donor details come from another sample of the same person, matched by shared clones. The nucleotide sequence reads as follows: TGTGCCAGCAGTGAGTGGGACGGGACCTACGAGCAGTACTTC. This gives the protein CASSEWDGTYEQYF.